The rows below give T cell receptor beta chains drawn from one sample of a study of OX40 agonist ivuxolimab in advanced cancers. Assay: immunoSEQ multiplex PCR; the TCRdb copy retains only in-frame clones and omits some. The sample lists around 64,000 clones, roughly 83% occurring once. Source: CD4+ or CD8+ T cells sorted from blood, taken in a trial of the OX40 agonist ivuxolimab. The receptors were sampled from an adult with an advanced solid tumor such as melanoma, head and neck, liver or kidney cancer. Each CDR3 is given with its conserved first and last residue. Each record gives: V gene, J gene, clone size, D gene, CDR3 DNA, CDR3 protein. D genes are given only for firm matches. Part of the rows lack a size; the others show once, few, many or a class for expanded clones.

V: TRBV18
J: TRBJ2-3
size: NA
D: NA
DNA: TGTGCCAGCTCACCACGTGCGGGGCTTCCCACAGATACGCAGTATTTT
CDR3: CASSPRAGLPTDTQYF

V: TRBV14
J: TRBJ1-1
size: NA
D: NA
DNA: TGTGCCAGCAGCCAAGGGTTGCAAGCTTTCTTT
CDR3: CASSQGLQAFF

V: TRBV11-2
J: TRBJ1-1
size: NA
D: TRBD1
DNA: TGTGCCAGCAGCTTCCGGGGACAGAAGTACACTGAAGCTTTCTTT
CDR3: CASSFRGQKYTEAFF

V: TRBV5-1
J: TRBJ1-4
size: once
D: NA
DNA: TGCGCCAGCAGCTTGGCCCCAGTTTTGTTCAATGAAAAACTGTTTTTT
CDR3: CASSLAPVLFNEKLFF

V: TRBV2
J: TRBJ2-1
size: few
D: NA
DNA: TGTGCCAGCAATCCCGGGGCTGACTACAATGAGCAGTTCTTC
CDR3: CASNPGADYNEQFF

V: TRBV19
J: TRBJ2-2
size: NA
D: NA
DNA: TGTGCCAGTAACACCCCAGGGGATGACGGGGAGCTGTTTTTT
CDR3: CASNTPGDDGELFF

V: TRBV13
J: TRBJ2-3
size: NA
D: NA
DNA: TGTGCCAGCAAACCGCAGGGGACAGATACGCAGTATTTT
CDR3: CASKPQGTDTQYF

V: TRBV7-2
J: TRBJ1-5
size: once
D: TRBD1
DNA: TGTGCCAGCAGTACCGGGACAGGGCCACTGCCCCAGCATTTT
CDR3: CASSTGTGPLPQHF

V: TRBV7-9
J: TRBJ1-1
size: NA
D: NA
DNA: TGTGCCACCAGCGGGGGGGCACGTGAAGCTTTCTTT
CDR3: CATSGGAREAFF

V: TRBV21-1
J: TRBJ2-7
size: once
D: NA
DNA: TGTGCCAGCAGCAAGGACCGTCTGGGGACCCTTAAAACCTACGAGCAGTACTTC
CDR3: CASSKDRLGTLKTYEQYF

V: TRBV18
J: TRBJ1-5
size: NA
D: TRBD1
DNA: TGTGCCAGCTCACCACCCCCGACAGGGGCAAATCAGCCCCAGCATTTT
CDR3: CASSPPPTGANQPQHF

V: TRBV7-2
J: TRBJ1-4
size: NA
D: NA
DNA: TGTGCCAGCAGCGTACGTGGGGGAACTAATGAAAAACTGTTTTTT
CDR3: CASSVRGGTNEKLFF

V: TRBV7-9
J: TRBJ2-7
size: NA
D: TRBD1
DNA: TGTGCCAGCAGCCCCGGGACAGGGGGCGTCGAGCAGTACTTC
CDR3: CASSPGTGGVEQYF

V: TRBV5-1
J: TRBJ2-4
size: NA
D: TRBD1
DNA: TGCGCCAGCAGCTCCGGGACAGGGCCGGTAACCAAAAACATTCAGTACTTC
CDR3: CASSSGTGPVTKNIQYF

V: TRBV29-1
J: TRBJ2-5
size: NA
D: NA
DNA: TGCAGCGTTGGGCAGGGTAAAGAGACCCAGTACTTC
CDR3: CSVGQGKETQYF

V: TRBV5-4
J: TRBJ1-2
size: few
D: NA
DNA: TGTGCCAGCAGCCACGGGACCCACGCTAACTATGGCTACACCTTC
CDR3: CASSHGTHANYGYTF

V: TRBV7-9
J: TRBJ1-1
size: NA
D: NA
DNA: TGTGCCAGCAGCTTTAGGGCAGGGGAATCCACTGAAGCTTTCTTT
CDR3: CASSFRAGESTEAFF

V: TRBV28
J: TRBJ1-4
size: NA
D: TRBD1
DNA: TGTGCCAGCGGGACAGGGGGCGCGTCCTCGGCAACTAATGAAAAACTGTTTTTT
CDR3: CASGTGGASSATNEKLFF

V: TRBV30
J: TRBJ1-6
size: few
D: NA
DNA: TGTGCCTGGAGTACCGGGACATCGCTGGGTAATTCACCCCTCCACTTT
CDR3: CAWSTGTSLGNSPLHF

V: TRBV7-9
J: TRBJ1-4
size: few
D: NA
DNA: TGTGCCAGCAGCTTATTGCCGGTGCAGGGAGAAAAACTGTTTTTT
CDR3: CASSLLPVQGEKLFF

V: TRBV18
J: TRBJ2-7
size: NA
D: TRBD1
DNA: TGTGCCAGCTCCGGGACAGGGTCGGTCGAGCAGTACTTC
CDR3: CASSGTGSVEQYF

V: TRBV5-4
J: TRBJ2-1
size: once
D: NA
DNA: TGTGCCAGCAGCTTAGCGACAGAGAATGAGCAGTTCTTC
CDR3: CASSLATENEQFF